This TCR beta chain was found in a study of T cell clones after liver transplantation. The table came from immunoSEQ multiplex PCR; TCRdb's copy has only in-frame clones and leaves some out. This table holds tens of thousands of clones, over 70% found once. Germline assignment: CDR1 SGDLS and CDR2 YYNGEE. This CDR3 region has 14 residues. V shed 0 bases and J 7 bases; nucleotides not matched to a gene: 5. The sequencing used CD4+ T cells from blood, collected before liver transplant. The origin of this receptor is a human donor who received a liver transplant. The chain employs TRBV9 and TRBJ2-7; TRBD2 aligns across 9 bases. CDR3 protein: CASSVAAGGGEQYF. The CDR3 DNA follows: TGTGCCAGCAGCGTAGCAGCGGGGGGAGGTGAGCAGTACTTC. The full variable domain, rest sourced from reference TRBV9 and TRBJ2-7, is DSGVTQTPKHLITATGQRVTLRCSPRSGDLSVYWYQQSLDQGLQFLIQYYNGEERAKGNILERFSAQQFPDLHSELNLSSLELGDSALYFCASSVAAGGGEQYFGPGTRLTVT.